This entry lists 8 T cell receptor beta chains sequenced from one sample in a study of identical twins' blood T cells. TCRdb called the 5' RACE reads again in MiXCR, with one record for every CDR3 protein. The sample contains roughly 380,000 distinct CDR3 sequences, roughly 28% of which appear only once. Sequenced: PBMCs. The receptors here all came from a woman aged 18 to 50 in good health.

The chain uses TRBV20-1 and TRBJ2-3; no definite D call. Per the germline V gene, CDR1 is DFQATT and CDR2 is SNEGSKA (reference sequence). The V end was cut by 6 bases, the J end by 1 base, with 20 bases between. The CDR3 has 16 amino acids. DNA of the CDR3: TGCAGTGCCCCCGTTTCAGGTCCCGAGCGCACAGATACGCAGTATTTT. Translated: CSAPVSGPERTDTQYF.

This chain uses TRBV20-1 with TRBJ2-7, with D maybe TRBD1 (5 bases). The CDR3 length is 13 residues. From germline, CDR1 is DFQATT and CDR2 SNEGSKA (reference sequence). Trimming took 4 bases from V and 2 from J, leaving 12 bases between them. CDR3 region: CSATGQVTYEQYF. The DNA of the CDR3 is TGCAGTGCTACAGGGCAGGTTACCTACGAGCAGTACTTC.

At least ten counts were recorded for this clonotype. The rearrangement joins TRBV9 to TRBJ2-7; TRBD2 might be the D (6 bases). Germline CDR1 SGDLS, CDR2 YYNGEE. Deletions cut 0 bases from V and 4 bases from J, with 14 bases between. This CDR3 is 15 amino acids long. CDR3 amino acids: CASSVEGGAFYEQYF. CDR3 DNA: TGTGCCAGCAGCGTAGAAGGAGGGGCCTTTTACGAGCAGTACTTC.

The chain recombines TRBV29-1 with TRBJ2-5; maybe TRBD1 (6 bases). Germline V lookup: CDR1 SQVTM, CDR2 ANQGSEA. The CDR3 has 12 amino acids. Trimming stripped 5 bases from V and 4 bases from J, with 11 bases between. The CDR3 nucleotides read TGCAGCGTTCAGGGGATGGGAGAGACCCAGTACTTC. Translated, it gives CSVQGMGETQYF.

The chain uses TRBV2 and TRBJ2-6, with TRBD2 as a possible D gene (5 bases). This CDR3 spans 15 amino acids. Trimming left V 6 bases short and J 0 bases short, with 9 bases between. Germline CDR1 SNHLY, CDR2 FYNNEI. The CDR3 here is CASRIGNSGANVLTF. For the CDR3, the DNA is TGTGCCAGCAGAATCGGGAACTCTGGGGCCAACGTCCTGACTTTC.

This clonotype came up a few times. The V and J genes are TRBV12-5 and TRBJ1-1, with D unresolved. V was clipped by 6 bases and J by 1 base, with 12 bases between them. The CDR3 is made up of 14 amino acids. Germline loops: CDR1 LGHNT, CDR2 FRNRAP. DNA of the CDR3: TGTGCTAGTGGCCGAACTTATACGAACACTGAAGCTTTCTTT. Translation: CASGRTYTNTEAFF.

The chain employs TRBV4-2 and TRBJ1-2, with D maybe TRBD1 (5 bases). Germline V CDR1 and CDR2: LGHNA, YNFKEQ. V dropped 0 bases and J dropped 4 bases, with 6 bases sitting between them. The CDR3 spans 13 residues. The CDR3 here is CASSQEGGYGYTF. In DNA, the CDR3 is TGTGCCAGCAGCCAAGAGGGGGGCTATGGCTACACCTTC.

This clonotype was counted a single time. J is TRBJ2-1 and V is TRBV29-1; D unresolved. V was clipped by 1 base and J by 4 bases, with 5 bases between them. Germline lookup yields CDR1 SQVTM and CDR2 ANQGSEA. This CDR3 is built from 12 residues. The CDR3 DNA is TGCAGCGTTGAAGCTAAGTACAATGAGCAGTTCTTC. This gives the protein CSVEAKYNEQFF.